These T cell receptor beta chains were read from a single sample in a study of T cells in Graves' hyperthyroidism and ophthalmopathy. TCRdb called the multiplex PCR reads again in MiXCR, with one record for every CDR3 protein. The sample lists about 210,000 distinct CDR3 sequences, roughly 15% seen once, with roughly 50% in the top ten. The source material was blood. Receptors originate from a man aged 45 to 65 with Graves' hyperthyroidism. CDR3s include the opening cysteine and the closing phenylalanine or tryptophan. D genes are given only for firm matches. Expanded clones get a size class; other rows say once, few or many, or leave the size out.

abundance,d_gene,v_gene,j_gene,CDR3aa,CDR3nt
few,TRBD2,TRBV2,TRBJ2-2,CASSVRGTRLNTGELFF,TGTGCCAGCAGCGTACGAGGGACTAGACTGAACACCGGGGAGCTGTTTTTT
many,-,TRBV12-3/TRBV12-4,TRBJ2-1,CASRAGRAYNEQFF,TGTGCCAGCCGGGCAGGTCGAGCCTACAATGAGCAGTTCTTC
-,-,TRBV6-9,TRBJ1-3,CASSYGISGNTIYF,TGTGCCAGCAGTTACGGGATCTCTGGAAACACCATATATTTT
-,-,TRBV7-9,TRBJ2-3,CASTFSGRTDTQYF,TGTGCCAGCACCTTTAGCGGCCGCACAGATACGCAGTATTTT
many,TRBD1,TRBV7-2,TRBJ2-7,CASTGDRLEQYF,TGTGCCAGCACCGGGGACAGGCTCGAGCAGTACTTC
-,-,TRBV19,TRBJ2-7,CASSPRGKEQYF,TGTGCCAGTAGCCCCCGAGGTAAAGAGCAGTACTTC
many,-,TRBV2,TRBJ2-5,CASSEQGGQETQYF,TGTGCCAGCAGTGAACAGGGTGGACAAGAGACCCAGTACTTC
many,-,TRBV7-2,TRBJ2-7,CASSLTAGMQYF,TGTGCCAGCAGCTTAACGGCAGGGATGCAGTACTTC
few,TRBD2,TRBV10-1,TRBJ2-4,CASDWGGLAKNIQYF,TGCGCCAGCGATTGGGGAGGGTTGGCCAAAAACATTCAGTACTTC
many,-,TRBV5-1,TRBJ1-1,CASSLVGPRDLNTEAFF,TGCGCCAGCAGCTTGGTGGGGCCACGGGACTTGAACACTGAAGCTTTCTTT
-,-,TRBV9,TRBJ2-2,CASGDTGELFF,TGTGCCAGCGGAGACACCGGGGAGCTGTTTTTT
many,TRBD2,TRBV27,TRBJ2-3,CASSPPGLAGIDTQYF,TGTGCCAGCAGTCCACCCGGACTAGCGGGAATAGATACGCAGTATTTT
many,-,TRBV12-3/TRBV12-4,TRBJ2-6,CASSRAGANVLTF,TGTGCCAGCTCTCGGGCCGGGGCCAACGTCCTGACTTTC
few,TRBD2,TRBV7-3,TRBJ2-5,CASSLGGGRGETQYF,TGTGCCAGCAGCTTGGGAGGCGGGAGGGGGGAGACCCAGTACTTC
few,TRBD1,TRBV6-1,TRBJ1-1,CASRVADRVSAEAFF,TGTGCCAGCAGGGTGGCCGACAGGGTGAGCGCTGAAGCTTTCTTT
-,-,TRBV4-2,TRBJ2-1,CASSGRGGEADEQFF,TGTGCCAGCAGCGGGAGGGGGGGAGAGGCGGATGAGCAGTTCTTC
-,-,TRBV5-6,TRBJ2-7,CASSQDPDSRAYEQYF,TGTGCCAGCAGCCAAGATCCTGACAGCAGAGCCTACGAGCAGTACTTC
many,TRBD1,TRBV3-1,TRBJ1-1,CASSQVGTGTEAFF,TGTGCCAGCAGCCAAGTTGGGACAGGAACTGAAGCTTTCTTT
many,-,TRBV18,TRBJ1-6,CASSSGSWDSPLHF,TGTGCCAGCTCATCGGGAAGTTGGGATTCACCCCTCCACTTT
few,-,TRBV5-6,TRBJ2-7,CASSLRRSRYEQYF,TGTGCCAGCAGCTTACGCAGGAGCCGCTACGAGCAGTACTTC
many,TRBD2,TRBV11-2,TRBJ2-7,CASSLEGGTFRAYEQYF,TGTGCCAGCAGCTTAGAGGGGGGGACGTTTAGAGCCTACGAGCAGTACTTC
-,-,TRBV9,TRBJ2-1,CASSVAGTPYNEQFF,TGTGCCAGCAGCGTAGCAGGGACCCCCTACAATGAGCAGTTCTTC
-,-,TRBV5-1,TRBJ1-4,CASSRGGQNEKLFF,TGCGCCAGCAGCCGCGGAGGCCAGAATGAAAAACTGTTTTTT
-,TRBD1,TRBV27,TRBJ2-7,CAGSHTGGNYEQYF,TGTGCCGGCAGTCACACAGGGGGCAACTACGAGCAGTACTTC
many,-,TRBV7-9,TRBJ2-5,CASSHETQYF,TGTGCCAGCTCCCACGAGACCCAGTACTTC
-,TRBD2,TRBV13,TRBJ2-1,CASSSLLGLAEQKNEQFF,TGTGCCAGCAGCTCCCTCCTGGGACTAGCGGAACAAAAAAATGAGCAGTTCTTC
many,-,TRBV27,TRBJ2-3,CASSWGVGTDTQYF,TGTGCCAGCAGTTGGGGGGTTGGAACAGATACGCAGTATTTT
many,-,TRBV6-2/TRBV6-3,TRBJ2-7,CASSRDRDAYEQYF,TGTGCCAGCAGTCGAGACCGGGACGCTTACGAGCAGTACTTC
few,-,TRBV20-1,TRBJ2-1,CSARAGNSDNEQFF,TGCAGTGCTAGAGCCGGGAACTCGGACAATGAGCAGTTCTTC
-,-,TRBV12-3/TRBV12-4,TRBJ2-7,CASSFTGVPYEQYF,TGTGCCAGCAGTTTCACCGGGGTCCCCTACGAGCAGTACTTC
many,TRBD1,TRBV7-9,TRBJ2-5,CASSYPDRAETQYF,TGTGCCAGCAGCTACCCGGACAGGGCAGAGACCCAGTACTTC
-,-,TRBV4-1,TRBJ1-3,CASSQVVASRARGGNTIYF,TGCGCCAGCAGCCAAGTAGTCGCAAGTAGGGCAAGGGGAGGAAACACCATATATTTT
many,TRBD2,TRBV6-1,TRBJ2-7,CASRLAGGSSYEQYF,TGTGCCAGCAGACTAGCGGGAGGGAGCTCCTACGAGCAGTACTTC
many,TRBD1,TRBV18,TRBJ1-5,CASSSGTVSNQPQHF,TGTGCCAGCTCATCGGGGACAGTCTCCAATCAGCCCCAGCATTTT
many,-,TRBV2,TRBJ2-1,CASTAETWDRANEQFF,TGTGCCAGCACCGCTGAAACCTGGGATAGGGCTAATGAGCAGTTCTTC
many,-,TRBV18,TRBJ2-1,CASSPRSRGDEQFF,TGTGCCAGCTCACCACGGTCCAGGGGCGATGAGCAGTTCTTC
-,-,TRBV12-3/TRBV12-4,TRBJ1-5,CASSKAGLSNQPQHF,TGTGCCAGCAGTAAGGCTGGTCTAAGCAATCAGCCCCAGCATTTT
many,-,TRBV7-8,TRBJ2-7,CASSGRAQLGQYF,TGTGCCAGCAGCGGACGGGCCCAGTTAGGGCAGTACTTC
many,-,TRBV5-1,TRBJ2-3,CASSFGKHTDTQYF,TGCGCCAGCAGCTTCGGGAAGCACACAGATACGCAGTATTTT
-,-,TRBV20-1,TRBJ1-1,CSGRWTEAFF,TGCAGTGGAAGGTGGACTGAAGCTTTCTTT
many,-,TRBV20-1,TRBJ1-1,CSARDRVLGIEAFF,TGCAGTGCTAGAGACCGGGTCCTCGGCATTGAAGCTTTCTTT
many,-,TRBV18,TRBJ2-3,CASSPPSTDTQYF,TGTGCCAGCTCACCGCCTAGCACAGATACGCAGTATTTT
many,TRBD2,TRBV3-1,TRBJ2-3,CASSPRLAGVGNTQYF,TGTGCCAGCAGCCCTCGACTAGCGGGAGTTGGAAATACGCAGTATTTT
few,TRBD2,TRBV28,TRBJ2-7,CASVPGLAHYEQYF,TGTGCCAGCGTCCCGGGACTAGCGCACTACGAGCAGTACTTC
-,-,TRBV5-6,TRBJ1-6,CASSFGTGALHF,TGTGCCAGCAGCTTCGGGACTGGGGCCCTCCACTTT
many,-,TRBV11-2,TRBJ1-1,CASSLVRTDTEAFF,TGTGCCAGCAGCTTAGTTCGGACAGACACTGAAGCTTTCTTT
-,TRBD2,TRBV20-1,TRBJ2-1,CSAPTPTSGSDNEQFF,TGCAGTGCCCCAACACCAACTAGCGGATCTGACAATGAGCAGTTCTTC
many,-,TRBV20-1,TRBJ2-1,CSARGYYNEQFF,TGCAGTGCTAGAGGGTATTACAATGAGCAGTTCTTC
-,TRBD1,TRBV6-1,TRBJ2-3,CASSELTGGPDTQYF,TGTGCCAGCAGTGAATTGACAGGGGGGCCAGATACGCAGTATTTT
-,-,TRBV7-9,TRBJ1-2,CASSWDETYGYTF,TGTGCCAGCAGCTGGGACGAGACCTATGGCTACACCTTC
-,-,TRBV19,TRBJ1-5,CASSDNRNQPQHF,TGTGCCAGTAGTGACAATCGCAATCAGCCCCAGCATTTT
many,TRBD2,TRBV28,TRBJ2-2,CASEAGAGTGELFF,TGTGCCAGTGAGGCGGGAGCTGGGACCGGGGAGCTGTTTTTT
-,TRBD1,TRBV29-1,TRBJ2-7,CSVEGQGLYEQYF,TGCAGCGTTGAAGGACAGGGTTTATACGAGCAGTACTTC